These 9 T cell receptor beta chains were all obtained from the same sample, sequenced in a study of cytomegalovirus exposure and HLA in healthy donors. Vbeta (60) and Jbeta (13) primers were used in the PCR. Method: immunoSEQ multiplex PCR; TCRdb's copy keeps in-frame clones and lacks some. The sample holds about 120,000 clones; around two thirds are singletons and the top ten take approximately 8.2%. The material sequenced was PBMCs. These receptors came from a woman aged 40 to 55 in good health and CMV-seropositive.

This clone has only one observation. The rearrangement uses TRBV5-1 and TRBJ2-3; 7 bases line up with TRBD2. V was clipped by 4 bases and J by 3 bases; unmatched bases: 5. The CDR3 consists of 14 residues. Germline loops: CDR1 SGHRS, CDR2 YFSETQ. This CDR3 is CASSPLADTDTQYF. CDR3 coding DNA: TGCGCCAGCAGCCCGCTAGCGGATACAGATACGCAGTATTTT.

The chain uses TRBV5-1 and TRBJ1-5; TRBD1 matches at 9 bases. Germline CDR1 SGHRS, CDR2 YFSETQ. The CDR3 is 15 residues long. V shed 1 base, J shed 2 bases, and the junction held 1 base outside the gene matches. The CDR3 is CASSLTGGGNQPQHF. CDR3 sequence (DNA): TGCGCCAGCAGCTTGACAGGGGGCGGCAATCAGCCCCAGCATTTT.

The V call is TRBV6-5, the J call TRBJ1-1, with 8 bases matching TRBD1. Germline lookup yields CDR1 MNHEY and CDR2 SVGAGI. J lost 5 bases, V lost 2 bases, and 7 bases had no gene match. The CDR3 consists of 15 residues. The DNA of the CDR3 is TGTGCCAGCAGTTACACCCCGACAGGGGATACTGAAGCTTTCTTT. This sequence encodes CASSYTPTGDTEAFF.

The gene calls are TRBV5-1 and TRBJ2-3; 14 bases fit TRBD2. This CDR3 is 19 amino acids long. Germline V gene lookup returns CDR1 SGHRS and CDR2 YFSETQ. J lost 6 bases, V lost 3 bases, and 15 bases had no gene match. This chain's CDR3 is CASSWGQTSGGVSWDTQYF. CDR3 in DNA: TGCGCCAGCAGCTGGGGTCAGACTAGCGGGGGGGTCTCCTGGGATACGCAGTATTTT.

The J gene is TRBJ1-2, the V gene TRBV4-3; D is possibly TRBD1 (6 bases). The germline CDR1 and CDR2 sequences are LGHNA and YSLEER. The germline V and J ends were trimmed by 0 bases and 4 bases, with 15 bases remaining between them. The CDR3 is made up of 16 amino acids. CDR3 nucleotide sequence: TGCGCCAGCAGCCAAGATCAGTCTTGGACAGTCTATGGCTACACCTTC. It is translated as CASSQDQSWTVYGYTF.

V gene TRBV5-1 combines with J gene TRBJ1-1; TRBD1 might be the D (6 bases). V was clipped by 5 bases and J by 4 bases, with 15 bases between them. This CDR3 region has 14 residues. Germline CDR1 and CDR2: SGHRS and YFSETQ. CDR3 in amino acids: CASSETAGATEAFF. The CDR3 nucleotides are TGCGCCAGCAGTGAAACCGCAGGGGCCACTGAAGCTTTCTTT.

The chain has TRBV7-2 and TRBJ2-1, with 7 bases fitting TRBD2. V gave up 5 bases and J gave up 9 bases; unmatched junction bases: 4. The CDR3 is 12 residues long. Germline assignment: CDR1 SGHTA and CDR2 FQGNSA. CDR3 protein: CASSPPGGEQFF. CDR3 bases: TGTGCCAGCAGCCCCCCGGGGGGTGAGCAGTTCTTC.

The V call is TRBV11-2, the J call TRBJ2-4; TRBD2 agrees at 8 bases. The trim removed 5 bases at V and 0 bases at J, leaving 6 bases unmatched. This CDR3 has 16 residues. Looked up from germline, CDR1 is SGHAT and CDR2 is FQNNGV. The CDR3 nucleotides are TGTGCCAGCAGCGCTCGGACTAGCAAAGCCAAAAACATTCAGTACTTC. Its translation: CASSARTSKAKNIQYF.

The V gene is TRBV7-2, the J gene TRBJ1-5; D unclear. The V end was cut by 1 base, the J end by 6 bases, with 7 bases between. Germline CDR1 SGHTA, CDR2 FQGNSA. The CDR3 has 13 amino acids. CDR3 bases: TGTGCCAGCAGCTTAGAGGGAGGTCAGCCCCAGCATTTT. Translating it yields CASSLEGGQPQHF.